This TCR beta chain was sequenced during a study of glioma-infiltrating T cells after dendritic cell vaccination (dated by TCRdb to 2016 to 2017). Study-wide context: Of the roughly 15 glioblastoma patients in the cohort, all drawn from Phase I and II dendritic cell vaccination trials, 9 were newly diagnosed and 6 had recurrent disease. Between the early 2000s and the early 2010s, the patients were given dendritic cell vaccination pulsed with autologous tumor lysate. The vaccine consisted of monocyte-derived dendritic cells cultured about 7 days with IL-4 and GM-CSF, then pulsed overnight with autologous tumor lysate. Three intradermal dendritic cell vaccine injections were administered to patients at biweekly intervals in the arm below the axilla. Deep sequencing of TCR beta CDR3 regions was used to quantify tumor-infiltrating lymphocyte content and compare tumor and blood repertoires in dendritic cell-vaccinated glioblastoma patients. Survival after dendritic cell vaccination was correlated with TCR sequencing metrics, such as TIL content and the overlap between tumor and blood repertoires.

The immunoSEQ assay amplified TCRB CDR3 regions from 1.5 to 2.5 micrograms of genomic DNA, or from all available DNA when less than that amount was available. Multiplex PCR used 60 forward primers for TCR V beta segments and 13 reverse primers for J beta segments. Synthetic control templates were spiked into each sample at limiting dilution to estimate reads per starting template. The Illumina HiSeq System generated sequencing reads of 87 bp. The study's processing was this. To remove PCR and sequencing errors, closely related sequences were merged with a nearest neighbor algorithm. TCR overlap was defined as the percentage of unique tumor TCR beta sequences that were also found in the peripheral blood of the same patient. TCRdb retrieved this table from immuneACCESS and kept in-frame rearrangements only. Not all clones are present; in checked studies, unresolved V genes account for under half, and no reason is known for the remainder. The D gene and trimming were derived from the DNA, and the V and J assignments and clone size from that table. The sample table shows about 38,000 clones, and about 80% are seen once. 7.8% of the sample rests with the top ten.

Summary of the overall study and its limitations: Higher estimated pretreatment TIL content predicted longer time to progression and overall survival after dendritic cell vaccination. The three-group TCR overlap response model was characterized as speculative, and prospective validation of the model was stated to be required. The cohort was small and heterogeneous, and full blood and tumor sets were available for few patients, with initial-recurrent tumor pairs available for even fewer patients. TCR clonality showed no direct relationship with survival, which suggests that a diverse polyclonal response may matter.

On this clone itself: Its antigen is unknown. The input lacks base qualities; no much larger clone sits a single base away.

V is shortened by 0 bases, J by 4 bases, and the region joining them spans 12 bases. Based on the germline V gene, the CDR1 and CDR2 sequences are SGHAT and FQNNGV. The CDR3 spans 15 residues, from the cysteine through the phenylalanine. Of all the DNA, just the CDR3 is kept, 45 bases in frame from base 1. To be selected, patients needed enough residual fresh-frozen tumor tissue and more than two years of available survival data. Molecular status otherwise varied across the glioblastoma patients, but none of them carried an isocitrate dehydrogenase mutation. PBMC were collected before vaccination, two weeks after the third vaccination, and at tumor progression if progression occurred. The Qiagen DNeasy Blood extraction Kit was used for extraction of genomic DNA.

The source of this sequence is a human donor with glioblastoma. Material: blood, obtained before dendritic cell vaccination. The chain is made from TRBV11-2 and TRBJ1-1, with a tentative D gene TRBD1 over 5 matching bases. The base sequence is TGTGCCAGCAGCTTAGAGGCGGGGGATGGCACTGAAGCTTTCTTT. Its translation is CASSLEAGDGTEAFF.